The following is a T cell receptor beta chain sequence with its context. Its antigen is not known. This sample was taken from a study of vaccination effects on CD4 cells after COVID-19. Study as a whole: A median of 72 days separated the second dose and sampling.

V lost 1 base to trimming and J lost 4 bases; unmatched junction nucleotides: 2. The CDR3 extends over 13 amino acids. Germline loops: CDR1 GTSNPN, CDR2 SVGIG (reference sequence). Using viral peptide pools, the ViraFEST assay grew out antigen-specific CD4+ T cells prior to sequencing. With approximately 10 days of culture completed, CD4+ T cells were isolated. Two doses of either BNT162b2 or mRNA-1273 were given to each participant. Vaccine recipients lacked prior SARS-CoV-2 infection and had negative nucleocapsid antibodies. TCRdb keeps only in-frame clones here, not all; method: immunoSEQ multiplex PCR. The data show tens of thousands of clones, with 80% to 85% seen just once and approximately 6.1% held by the top ten.

Here the sequenced sample was CD4+ T cells from PBMCs cultured with SARS-CoV-2 spike peptides, taken after COVID-19 vaccination. V and J are TRBV30 and TRBJ2-3, with 7 bases lining up with TRBD1. This clonotype originated in a human donor who received a COVID-19 vaccine. Some clones in this sample may be carry-over from other donors' samples. The CDR3 loop reads CAWSADRSDTQYF. The CDR3 coding sequence is TGTGCCTGGAGTGCGGACAGGTCAGATACGCAGTATTTT.